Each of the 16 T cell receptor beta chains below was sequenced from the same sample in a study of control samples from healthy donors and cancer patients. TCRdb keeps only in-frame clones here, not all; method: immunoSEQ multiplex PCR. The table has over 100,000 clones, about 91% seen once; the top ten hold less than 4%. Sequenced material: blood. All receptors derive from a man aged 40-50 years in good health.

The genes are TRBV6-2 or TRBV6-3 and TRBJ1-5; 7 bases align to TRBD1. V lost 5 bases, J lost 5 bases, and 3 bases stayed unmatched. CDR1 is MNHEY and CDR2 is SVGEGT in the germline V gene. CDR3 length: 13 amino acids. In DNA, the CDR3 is TGTGCCAGCAGTCCAGGGGGGTATCAGCCCCAGCATTTT. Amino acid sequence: CASSPGGYQPQHF.

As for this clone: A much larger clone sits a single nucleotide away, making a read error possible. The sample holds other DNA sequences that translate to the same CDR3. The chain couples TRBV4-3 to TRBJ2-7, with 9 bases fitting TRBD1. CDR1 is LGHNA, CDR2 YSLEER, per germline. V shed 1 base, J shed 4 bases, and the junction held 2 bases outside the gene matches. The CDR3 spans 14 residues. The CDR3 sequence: CASSQGTGDYEQYF. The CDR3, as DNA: TGCGCCAGCAGCCAAGGGACAGGGGATTACGAGCAGTACTTC.

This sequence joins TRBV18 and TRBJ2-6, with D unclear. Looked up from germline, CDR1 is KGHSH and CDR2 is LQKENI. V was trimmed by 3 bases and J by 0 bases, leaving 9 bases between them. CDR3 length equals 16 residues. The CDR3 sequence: CASSPSVSSGANVLTF. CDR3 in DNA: TGTGCCAGCTCACCTTCCGTAAGCTCTGGGGCCAACGTCCTGACTTTC.

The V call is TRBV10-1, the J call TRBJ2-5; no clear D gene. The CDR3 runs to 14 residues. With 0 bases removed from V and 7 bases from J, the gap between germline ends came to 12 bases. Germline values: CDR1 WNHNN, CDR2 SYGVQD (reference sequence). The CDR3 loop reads CASSESSVKGTQYF. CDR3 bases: TGCGCCAGCAGTGAGTCTAGTGTAAAGGGGACCCAGTACTTC.

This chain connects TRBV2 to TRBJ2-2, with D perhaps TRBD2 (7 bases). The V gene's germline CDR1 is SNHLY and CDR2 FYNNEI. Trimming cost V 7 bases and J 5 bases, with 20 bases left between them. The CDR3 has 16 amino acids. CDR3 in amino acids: CASKDAGGPRTGELFF. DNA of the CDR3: TGTGCCAGCAAAGATGCCGGGGGGCCCCGTACCGGGGAGCTGTTTTTT.

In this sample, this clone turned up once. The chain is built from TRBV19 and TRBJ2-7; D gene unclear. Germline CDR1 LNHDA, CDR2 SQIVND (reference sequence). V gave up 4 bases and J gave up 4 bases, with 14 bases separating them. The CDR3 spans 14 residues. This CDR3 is CASSSSAMGYEQYF. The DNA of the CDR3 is TGTGCCAGTAGTAGCTCAGCCATGGGGTACGAGCAGTACTTC.

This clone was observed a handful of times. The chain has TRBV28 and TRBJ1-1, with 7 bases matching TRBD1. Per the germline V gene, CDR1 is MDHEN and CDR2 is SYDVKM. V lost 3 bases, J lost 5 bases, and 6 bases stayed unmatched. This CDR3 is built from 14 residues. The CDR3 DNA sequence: TGTGCCAGCAGTTTTCCCAACAGGGGAACTGAAGCTTTCTTT. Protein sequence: CASSFPNRGTEAFF.

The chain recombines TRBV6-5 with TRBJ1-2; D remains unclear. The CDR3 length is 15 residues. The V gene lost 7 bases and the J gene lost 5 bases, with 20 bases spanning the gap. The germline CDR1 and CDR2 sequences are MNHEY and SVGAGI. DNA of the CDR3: TGTGCCAGCACCAAGTCGGCCCGGGGAAATTATGGCTACACCTTC. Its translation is CASTKSARGNYGYTF.

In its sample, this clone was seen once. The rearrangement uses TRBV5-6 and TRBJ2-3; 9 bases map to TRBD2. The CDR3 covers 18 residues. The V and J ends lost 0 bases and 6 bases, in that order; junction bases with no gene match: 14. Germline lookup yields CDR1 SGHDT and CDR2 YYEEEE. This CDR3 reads CASSLALLAGYQSDTQYF. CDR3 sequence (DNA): TGTGCCAGCAGCTTGGCGCTCCTAGCGGGGTACCAGTCCGATACGCAGTATTTT.

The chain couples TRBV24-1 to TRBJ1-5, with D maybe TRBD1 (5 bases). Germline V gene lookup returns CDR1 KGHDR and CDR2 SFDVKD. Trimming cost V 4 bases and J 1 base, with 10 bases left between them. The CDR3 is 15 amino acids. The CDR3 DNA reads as TGTGCCACCAGTGACCCAGGGATGAGCAATCAGCCCCAGCATTTT. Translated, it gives CATSDPGMSNQPQHF.

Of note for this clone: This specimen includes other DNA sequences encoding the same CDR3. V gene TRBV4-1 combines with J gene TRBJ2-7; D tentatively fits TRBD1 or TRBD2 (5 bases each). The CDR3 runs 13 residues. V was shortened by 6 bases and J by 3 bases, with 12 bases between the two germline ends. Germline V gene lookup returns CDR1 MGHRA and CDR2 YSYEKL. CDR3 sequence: CASSPPGSYEQYF. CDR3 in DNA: TGCGCCAGCAGTCCCCCAGGGAGCTACGAGCAGTACTTC.

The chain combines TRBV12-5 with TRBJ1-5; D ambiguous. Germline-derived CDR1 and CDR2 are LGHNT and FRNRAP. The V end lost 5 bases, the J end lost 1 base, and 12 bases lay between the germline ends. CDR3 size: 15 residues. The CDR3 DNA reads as TGTGCTAGTGGTAGGGAGCCAGCGAGCAATCAGCCCCAGCATTTT. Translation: CASGREPASNQPQHF.

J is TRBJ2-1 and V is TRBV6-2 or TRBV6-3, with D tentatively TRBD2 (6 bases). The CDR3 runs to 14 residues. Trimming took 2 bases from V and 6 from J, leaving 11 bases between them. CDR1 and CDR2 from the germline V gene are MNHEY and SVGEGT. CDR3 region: CASSYPGLPNEQFF. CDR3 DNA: TGTGCCAGCAGTTACCCGGGACTCCCCAATGAGCAGTTCTTC.

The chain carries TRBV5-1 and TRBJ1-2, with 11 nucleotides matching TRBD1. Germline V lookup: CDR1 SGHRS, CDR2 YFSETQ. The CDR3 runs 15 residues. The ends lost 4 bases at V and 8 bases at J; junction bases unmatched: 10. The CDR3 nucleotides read TGCGCCAGCAGCCTGAAAGGACAGGGGGCGCAGGGCTACACCTTC. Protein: CASSLKGQGAQGYTF.

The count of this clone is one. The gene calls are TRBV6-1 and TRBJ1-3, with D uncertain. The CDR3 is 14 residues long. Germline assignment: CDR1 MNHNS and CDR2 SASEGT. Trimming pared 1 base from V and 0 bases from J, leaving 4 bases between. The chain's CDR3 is CASSEGHSGNTIYF. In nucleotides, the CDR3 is TGTGCCAGCAGTGAAGGCCACTCTGGAAACACCATATATTTT.

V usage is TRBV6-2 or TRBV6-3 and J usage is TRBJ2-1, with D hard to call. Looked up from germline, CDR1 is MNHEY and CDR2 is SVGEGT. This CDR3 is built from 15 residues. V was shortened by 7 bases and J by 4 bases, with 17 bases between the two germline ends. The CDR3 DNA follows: TGTGCCAGCACCCCCCGTAGGCAGTCATACAATGAGCAGTTCTTC. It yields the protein CASTPRRQSYNEQFF.